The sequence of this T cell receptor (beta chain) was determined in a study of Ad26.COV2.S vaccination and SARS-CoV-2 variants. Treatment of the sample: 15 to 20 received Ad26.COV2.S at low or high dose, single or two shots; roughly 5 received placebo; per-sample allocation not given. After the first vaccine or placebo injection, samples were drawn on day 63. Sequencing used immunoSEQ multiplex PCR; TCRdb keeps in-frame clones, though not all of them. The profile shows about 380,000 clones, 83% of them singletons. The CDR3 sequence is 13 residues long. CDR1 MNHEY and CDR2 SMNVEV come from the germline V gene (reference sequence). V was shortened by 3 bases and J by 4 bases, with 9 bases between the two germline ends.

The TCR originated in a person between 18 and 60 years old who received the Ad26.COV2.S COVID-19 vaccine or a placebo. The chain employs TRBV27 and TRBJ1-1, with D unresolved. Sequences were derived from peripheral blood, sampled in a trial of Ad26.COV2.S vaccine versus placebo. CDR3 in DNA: TGTGCCAGCAGTTTTATAGGGAGCACTGAAGCTTTCTTT. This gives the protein CASSFIGSTEAFF.